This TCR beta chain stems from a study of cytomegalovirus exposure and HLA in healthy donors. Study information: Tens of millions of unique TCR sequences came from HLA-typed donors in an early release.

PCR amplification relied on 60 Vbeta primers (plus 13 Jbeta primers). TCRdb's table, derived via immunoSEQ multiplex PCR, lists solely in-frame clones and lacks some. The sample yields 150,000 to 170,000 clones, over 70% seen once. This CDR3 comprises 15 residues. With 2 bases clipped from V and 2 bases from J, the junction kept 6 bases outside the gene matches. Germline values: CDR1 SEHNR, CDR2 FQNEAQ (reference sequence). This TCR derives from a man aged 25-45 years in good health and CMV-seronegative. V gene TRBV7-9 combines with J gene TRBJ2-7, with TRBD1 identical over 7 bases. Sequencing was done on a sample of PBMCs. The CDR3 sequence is CASSLHRDSAYEQYF. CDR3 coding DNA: TGTGCCAGCAGCTTACACCGGGACAGCGCCTACGAGCAGTACTTC.